This TCR beta chain came from a study of PD-1 blockade in classical Hodgkin lymphoma. General observations from the study: CD8+ TCR diversity did not rise significantly by C4D1, unlike CD4+.

The CDR3 extends over 15 amino acids. Per the germline V gene, CDR1 is SGHRS and CDR2 is YFSETQ. As regards this clone: Its specificity is not known.

Each and every patient relapsed after autologous stem cell transplantation, and patients got differing brentuximab vedotin exposure. Clones were read by immunoSEQ multiplex PCR, and TCRdb kept only the in-frame ones, dropping some. Found here are about 43,000 clones, over 65% of them singletons; the top ten hold around 2.8%. The sample was peripheral blood mononuclear cells (PBMCs), taken before the second cycle of nivolumab. The TCR was taken from a human donor with classical Hodgkin lymphoma. The V and J genes are TRBV5-1 and TRBJ2-5; 10 nucleotides align to TRBD2. TRBJ2-7 explains the end of the DNA better; the J call may be wrong. The DNA for the CDR3 is TGCGCCAGCAGCTTGGGGCTAGCGGGGGCTTACGAGCAGTACTTC. Its translation is CASSLGLAGAYEQYF.